Below, one T cell receptor beta chain is given with its context. This record comes from a study of CD8+ T cells in alopecia areata. This CDR3 is 17 amino acids long. The V gene's germline CDR1 is SGHTA and CDR2 FQGNSA. Trimming removed 5 bases from V and 2 bases from J, with 21 bases in between. In each case, RNA was isolated and then reverse transcribed into cDNA as the sequencing template. Some clones are missing from TCRdb's copy, which holds only in-frame ones; the method was immunoSEQ multiplex PCR. The table includes around 140,000 clones, approximately 49% detected once. Material: CD4+ T cells sorted from blood, obtained at week 0. This receptor was obtained from a human donor with alopecia areata. The chain combines TRBV7-2 with TRBJ2-5; D is undetermined. The CDR3 is CASSGSGSLLRQETQYF. DNA of the CDR3: TGTGCCAGCAGCGGCTCCGGGTCCCTCCTTCGTCAAGAGACCCAGTACTTC. The full variable domain, with the rest looked up from reference TRBV7-2 and TRBJ2-5, is GAGVSQSPSNKVTEKGKDVELRCDPISGHTALYWYRQSLGQGLEFLIYFQGNSAPDKSGLPSDRFSAERTGGSVSTLTIQRTQQEDSAVYLCASSGSGSLLRQETQYFGPGTRLLVL.